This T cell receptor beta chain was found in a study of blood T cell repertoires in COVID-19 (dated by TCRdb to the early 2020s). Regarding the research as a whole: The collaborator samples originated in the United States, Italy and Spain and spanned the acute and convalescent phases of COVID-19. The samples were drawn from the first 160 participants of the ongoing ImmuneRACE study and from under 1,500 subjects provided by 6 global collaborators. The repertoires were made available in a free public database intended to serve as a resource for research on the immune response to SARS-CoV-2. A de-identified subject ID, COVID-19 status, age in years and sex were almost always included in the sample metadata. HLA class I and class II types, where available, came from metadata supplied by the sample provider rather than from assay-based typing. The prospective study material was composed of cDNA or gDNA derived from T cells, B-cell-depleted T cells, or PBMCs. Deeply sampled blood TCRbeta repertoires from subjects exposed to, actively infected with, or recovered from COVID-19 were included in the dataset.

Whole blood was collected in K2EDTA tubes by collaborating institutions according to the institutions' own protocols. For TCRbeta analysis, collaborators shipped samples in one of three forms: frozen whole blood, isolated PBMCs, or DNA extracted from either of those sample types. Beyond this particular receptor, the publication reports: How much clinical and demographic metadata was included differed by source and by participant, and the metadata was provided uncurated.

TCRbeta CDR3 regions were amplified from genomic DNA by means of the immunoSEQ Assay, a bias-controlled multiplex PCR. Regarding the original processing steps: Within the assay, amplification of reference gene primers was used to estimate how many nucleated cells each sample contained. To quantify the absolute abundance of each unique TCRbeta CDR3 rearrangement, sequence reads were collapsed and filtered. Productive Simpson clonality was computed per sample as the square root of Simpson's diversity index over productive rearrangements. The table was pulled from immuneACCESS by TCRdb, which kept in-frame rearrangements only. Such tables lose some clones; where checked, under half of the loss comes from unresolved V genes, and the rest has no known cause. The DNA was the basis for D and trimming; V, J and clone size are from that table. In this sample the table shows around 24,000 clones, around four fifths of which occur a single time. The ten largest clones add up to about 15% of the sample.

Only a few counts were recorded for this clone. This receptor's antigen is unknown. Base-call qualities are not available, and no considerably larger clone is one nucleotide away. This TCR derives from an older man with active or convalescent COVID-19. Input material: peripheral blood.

The DNA sequence reads TGTGCCAGCAGCCAAGAAATACAGGGAGTCAACGAGCAGTACTTC. Its protein product is CASSQEIQGVNEQYF. The sequence is built from TRBV14 and TRBJ2-7; D gene: possibly TRBD1, on 6 matching bases. Trimming removed 0 bases from V and 5 bases from J, leaving 14 bases between the germline ends. CDR1 and CDR2 are read off the germline V gene as SGHDN and FVKESK. The CDR3 measures 15 amino acids from cysteine to phenylalanine. The read is trimmed to its CDR3 DNA, 45 bases read in frame from base 1. The CDR3, completed at both ends by the reference TRBV14 and TRBJ2-7 genes, gives the full variable domain EAGVTQFPSHSVIEKGQTVTLRCDPISGHDNLYWYRRVMGKEIKFLLHFVKESKQDESGMPNNRFLAERTGGTYSTLKVQPAELEDSGVYFCASSQEIQGVNEQYFGPGTRLTVT.